Detailed here is one T cell receptor (beta chain). Germline lookup yields CDR1 SGHAT and CDR2 FQNNGV. CDR3 length: 16 residues. Trimming shortened V by 6 bases and J by 5 bases, and 21 bases separated the two germline ends. Sequencing was performed with immunoSEQ multiplex PCR; in TCRdb, only in-frame clones are kept and a portion is missing. The data show over 10,000 clones, just under 95% seen once. The data derive from a study of T cell changes during pregnancy in multiple sclerosis. The sequence derives from a female donor with multiple sclerosis, enrolled in a pregnancy study. This chain uses TRBV11-2 with TRBJ2-3; maybe TRBD2 (6 bases). Sequencing was performed on CD4+ T cells from peripheral blood mononuclear cells, taken before pregnancy. CDR3 residues: CASSPNPGVAKDTQYF. The CDR3 bases are TGTGCCAGCAGTCCCAACCCGGGGGTAGCAAAAGATACGCAGTATTTT.